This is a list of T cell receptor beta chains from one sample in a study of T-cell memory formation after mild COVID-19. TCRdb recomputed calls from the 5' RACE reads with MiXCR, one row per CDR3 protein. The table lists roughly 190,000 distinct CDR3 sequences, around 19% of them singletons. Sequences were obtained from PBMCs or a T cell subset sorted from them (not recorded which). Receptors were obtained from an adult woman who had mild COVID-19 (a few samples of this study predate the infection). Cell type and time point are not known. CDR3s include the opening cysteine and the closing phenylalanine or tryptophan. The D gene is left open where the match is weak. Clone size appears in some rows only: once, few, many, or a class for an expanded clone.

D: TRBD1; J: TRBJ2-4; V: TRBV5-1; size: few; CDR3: CASSLEGQGKNIQYF; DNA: TGCGCCAGCAGCTTGGAGGGACAGGGGAAAAACATTCAGTACTTC
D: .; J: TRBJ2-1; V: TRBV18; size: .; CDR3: CASSLPGTGQFF; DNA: TGTGCCAGCTCACTGCCCGGGACGGGGCAGTTCTTC
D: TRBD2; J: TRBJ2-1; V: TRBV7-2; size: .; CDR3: CASRETTGTKQFF; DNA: TGTGCCAGCAGAGAAACAACCGGGACTAAGCAGTTCTTC
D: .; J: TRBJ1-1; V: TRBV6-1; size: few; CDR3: CASVGEVGRGEAFF; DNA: TGTGCCAGCGTCGGGGAAGTGGGCAGGGGTGAAGCTTTCTTT
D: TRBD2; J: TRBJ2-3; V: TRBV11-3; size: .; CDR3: CASRLAGTDTQYF; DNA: TGTGCCAGCAGACTAGCGGGAACGGATACGCAGTATTTT
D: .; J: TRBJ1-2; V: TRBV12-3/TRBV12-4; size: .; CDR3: CASSSFFTGFYGYTF; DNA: TGTGCCAGCAGTTCTTTCTTTACAGGATTCTATGGCTACACCTTC
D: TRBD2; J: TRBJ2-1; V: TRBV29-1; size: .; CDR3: CSVEPAGVSYNEQFF; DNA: TGCAGCGTTGAACCAGCGGGAGTTTCCTACAATGAGCAGTTCTTC
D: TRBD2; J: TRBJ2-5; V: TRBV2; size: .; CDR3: CASSGLAGGIETQYF; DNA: TGTGCCAGCAGTGGACTAGCGGGGGGCATAGAGACCCAGTACTTC
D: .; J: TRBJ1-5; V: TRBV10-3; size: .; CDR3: CAISGTGFYNQPQHF; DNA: TGTGCCATCAGTGGTACAGGGTTTTACAATCAGCCCCAGCATTTT
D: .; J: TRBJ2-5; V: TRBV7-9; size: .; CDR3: CASSLALASETQYF; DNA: TGTGCCAGCAGCTTAGCGCTAGCGTCCGAGACCCAGTACTTC
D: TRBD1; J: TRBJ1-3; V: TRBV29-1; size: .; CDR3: CSVESGQNSGNTIYF; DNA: TGCAGCGTCGAGTCGGGACAGAACTCTGGAAACACCATATATTTT